The clone carrying this TCR beta chain was detected many times. Its antigen is unidentified. This entry comes from a study of neurological immune-mediated disorders. Points from the study as a whole: The repertoires of 18 of 34 multiple sclerosis patients were placed by phylogenetic grouping in a single related-CDR3 cluster, which may be a signature. None of the CDR3 amino acid sequences of expanded clones recurred across subjects, suggesting private repertoires in all groups.

The germline V and J ends were trimmed by 0 bases and 7 bases, with 15 bases remaining between them. Germline lookup yields CDR1 LGHDT and CDR2 YNNKEL (reference sequence). The CDR3 runs 15 residues. cDNA was made by 5'RACE with 10-nucleotide random UMIs. MiXCR was run by TCRdb on the 5' RACE reads, yielding one entry per CDR3 protein. The table lists about 70,000 distinct CDR3 sequences, around 4.8% of them singletons, with 2.2% in the top ten. Sequenced material: PBMCs. This TCR was recovered from a woman in her 70s with multiple sclerosis. J is TRBJ2-5 and V is TRBV3-1; D is unclear. The CDR3, as DNA: TGTGCCAGCAGCCAAGATGGACCATATAGAGGGACCCAGTACTTC. Encoded protein: CASSQDGPYRGTQYF.